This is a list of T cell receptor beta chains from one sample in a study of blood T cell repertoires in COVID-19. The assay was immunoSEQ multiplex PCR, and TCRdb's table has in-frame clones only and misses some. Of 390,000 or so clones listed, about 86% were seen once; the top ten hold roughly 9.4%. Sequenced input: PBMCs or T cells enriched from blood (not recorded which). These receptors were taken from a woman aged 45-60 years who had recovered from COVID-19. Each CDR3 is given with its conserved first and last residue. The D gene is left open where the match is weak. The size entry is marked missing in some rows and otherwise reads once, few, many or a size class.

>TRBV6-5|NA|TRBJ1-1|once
CASRRTENTEAFF
TGTGCCAGCCGACGGACAGAAAACACTGAAGCTTTCTTT
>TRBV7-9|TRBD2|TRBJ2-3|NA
CASSGRASTLTDTQYF
TGTGCCAGCAGCGGGAGGGCTAGCACTCTCACAGATACGCAGTATTTT
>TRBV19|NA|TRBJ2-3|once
CASRPGPGADTQYF
TGTGCCAGTAGGCCGGGCCCCGGGGCAGATACGCAGTATTTT
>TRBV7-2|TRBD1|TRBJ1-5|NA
CASSLAESGQGGQPQHF
TGTGCCAGCAGCTTAGCCGAGAGCGGACAGGGTGGACAGCCCCAGCATTTT
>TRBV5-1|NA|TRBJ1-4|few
CASSPGQFATNEKLFF
TGCGCCAGCAGCCCCGGACAGTTTGCAACTAATGAAAAACTGTTTTTT
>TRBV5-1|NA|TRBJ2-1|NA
CASSLAARGGEQFF
TGCGCCAGCAGCTTGGCAGCGAGGGGGGGTGAGCAGTTCTTC
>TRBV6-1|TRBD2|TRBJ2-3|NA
CASSEALLAGGTDTQYF
TGTGCCAGCAGTGAAGCGCTTCTAGCGGGGGGGACAGATACGCAGTATTTT
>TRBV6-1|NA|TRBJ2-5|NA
CASSELVGHTLQETQYF
TGTGCCAGCAGTGAACTAGTAGGACATACCCTCCAAGAGACCCAGTACTTC
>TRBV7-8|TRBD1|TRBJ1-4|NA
CASSYGQGTRGEKLFF
TGTGCCAGCAGCTACGGACAGGGGACCAGGGGTGAAAAACTGTTTTTT
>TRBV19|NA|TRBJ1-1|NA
CASSAHPGSAEAFF
TGTGCCAGTAGTGCGCACCCAGGATCGGCTGAAGCTTTCTTT
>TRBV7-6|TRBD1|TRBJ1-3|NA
CASSLALWRGRGNTIYF
TGTGCCAGCAGCTTAGCGCTGTGGAGGGGGCGCGGAAACACCATATATTTT
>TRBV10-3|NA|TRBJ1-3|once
CAISAAGANTIYF
TGTGCCATCAGTGCGGCAGGGGCAAACACCATATATTTT
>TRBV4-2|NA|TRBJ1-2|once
CASSQVAGQGRNYGYTF
TGTGCCAGCAGCCAAGTTGCGGGCCAAGGGAGGAACTATGGCTACACCTTC
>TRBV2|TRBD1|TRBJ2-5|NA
CASTLTGTGGETQYF
TGTGCCAGCACGCTAACCGGGACAGGGGGAGAGACCCAGTACTTC
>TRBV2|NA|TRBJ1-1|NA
CASRPQGTMTEAFF
TGTGCCAGCAGACCACAGGGTACGATGACTGAAGCTTTCTTT
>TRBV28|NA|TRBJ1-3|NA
CASRNRVTAYRNTIYF
TGTGCCAGCAGAAACAGGGTTACAGCGTACAGAAACACCATATATTTT
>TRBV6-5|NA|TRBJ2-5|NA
CASSTRATGKETQYF
TGTGCCAGCAGTACCAGGGCAACAGGGAAAGAGACCCAGTACTTC
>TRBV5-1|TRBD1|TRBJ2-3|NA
CASSLGTETSDTQYF
TGCGCCAGCAGCTTAGGGACAGAGACGTCAGATACGCAGTATTTT
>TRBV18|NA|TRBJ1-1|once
CASSPTLRAEAFF
TGTGCCAGCTCACCAACGCTAAGAGCTGAAGCTTTCTTT
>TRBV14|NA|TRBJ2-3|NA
CASSQVGASTDTQYF
TGTGCCAGCAGCCAAGTGGGGGCTAGCACAGATACGCAGTATTTT
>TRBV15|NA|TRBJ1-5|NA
CATSTADQPQHF
TGTGCCACCAGTACAGCGGATCAGCCCCAGCATTTT
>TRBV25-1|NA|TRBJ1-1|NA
CASSEVDLTEAFF
TGTGCCAGCAGTGAAGTCGACTTAACTGAAGCTTTCTTT
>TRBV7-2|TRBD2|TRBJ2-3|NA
CASSLTTSGTSRADTQYF
TGTGCCAGCAGCTTAACCACCTCCGGGACTAGTCGCGCAGATACGCAGTATTTT
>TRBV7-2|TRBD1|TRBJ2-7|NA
CASSFFRDRYYEQYF
TGTGCCAGCAGCTTTTTTAGGGACAGATACTACGAGCAGTACTTC
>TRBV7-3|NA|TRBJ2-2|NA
CASSLPPAGELFF
TGTGCCAGCAGCCTCCCCCCAGCCGGGGAGCTGTTTTTT
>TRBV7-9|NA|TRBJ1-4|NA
CASSSAGGGNNEKLFF
TGTGCCAGCAGCTCAGCGGGAGGTGGAAATAATGAAAAACTGTTTTTT
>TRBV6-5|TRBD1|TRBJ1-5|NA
CASSPGTDYQPQHF
TGTGCCAGCAGCCCCGGGACAGATTATCAGCCCCAGCATTTT
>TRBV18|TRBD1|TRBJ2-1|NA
CASSPVTGQGTMGNEQFF
TGTGCCAGCTCACCTGTGACGGGACAGGGGACAATGGGTAATGAGCAGTTCTTC
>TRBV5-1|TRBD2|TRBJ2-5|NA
CASSLVAGGQETQYF
TGCGCCAGCAGTCTGGTAGCGGGGGGGCAAGAGACCCAGTACTTC
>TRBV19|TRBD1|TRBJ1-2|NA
CASSPPGTVSYGYTF
TGTGCCAGTAGCCCCCCCGGGACAGTCAGCTATGGCTACACCTTC
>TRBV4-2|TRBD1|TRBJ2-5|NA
CASSQEGTGPQETQYF
TGTGCCAGCAGCCAAGAAGGGACAGGGCCCCAAGAGACCCAGTACTTC
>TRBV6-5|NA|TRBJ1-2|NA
CASSYSIRGGYTF
TGTGCCAGCAGTTACTCTATCAGGGGTGGCTACACCTTC
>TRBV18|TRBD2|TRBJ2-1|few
CASSPGGGLHEQFF
TGTGCCAGCTCACCCGGGGGAGGGCTCCATGAGCAGTTCTTC
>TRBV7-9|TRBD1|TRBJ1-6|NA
CASRPDRGNSPLHF
TGTGCCAGCAGACCCGACAGGGGTAATTCACCCCTCCACTTT
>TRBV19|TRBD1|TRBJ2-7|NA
CASSWRTGPDEQYF
TGTGCCAGTAGTTGGCGGACAGGTCCAGACGAGCAGTACTTC
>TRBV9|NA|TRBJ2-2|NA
CASSVGSTRTGELFF
TGTGCCAGCAGCGTAGGCTCGACTAGAACCGGGGAGCTGTTTTTT
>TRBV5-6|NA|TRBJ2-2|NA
CASSFVQNTGELFF
TGTGCCAGCAGCTTCGTACAGAACACCGGGGAGCTGTTTTTT
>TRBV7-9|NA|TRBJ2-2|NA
CASSQDRNTGELFF
TGTGCCAGCAGCCAGGACAGGAACACCGGGGAGCTGTTTTTT
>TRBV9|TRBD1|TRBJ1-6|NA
CASSVTGVGNSPLHF
TGTGCCAGCAGCGTTACAGGGGTCGGAAATTCACCCCTCCACTTT
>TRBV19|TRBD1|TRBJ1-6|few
CASRGQVNSPLHF
TGTGCCAGTAGGGGACAGGTTAATTCACCCCTCCACTTT
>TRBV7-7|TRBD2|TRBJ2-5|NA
CASSLRPGGAETQYF
TGTGCTAGCAGCTTAAGACCCGGGGGGGCGGAGACCCAGTACTTC